These 32 T cell receptor beta chains originate from one sample sequenced in a study of cytomegalovirus exposure and HLA in healthy donors. Primers: 60 Vbeta forward and 13 Jbeta reverse. Clones were read by immunoSEQ multiplex PCR, and TCRdb kept only the in-frame ones, dropping some. The sample table includes tens of thousands of clones. Sequencing was carried out using PBMCs. These receptor sequences come from a man younger than 35 in good health and CMV-seropositive.

In nucleotides, the CDR3 is TGTGCCAGCCTGCGGGGCAGTACGAACACTGAAGCTTTCTTT. It yields the protein CASLRGSTNTEAFF. This chain connects TRBV2 to TRBJ1-1, with a weak D call TRBD1 (5 bases). Trimming took off 8 bases at V and 1 base at J, with 14 bases between the two ends. The CDR3 runs to 14 residues. CDR1 and CDR2 from the germline V gene are SNHLY and FYNNEI.

This chain connects TRBV5-4 to TRBJ2-7, with 7 bases lining up with TRBD1. The CDR3 covers 14 residues. The V segment lost 10 bases and the J segment 4 bases; nucleotides outside the gene matches: 14. Germline CDR1 and CDR2: SGHNT and YYREEE (reference sequence). In nucleotides, the CDR3 is TGTGCCTCCAAGGGGGACAGTTTAAATTACGAGCAGTACTTC. It translates to CASKGDSLNYEQYF.

The chain carries TRBV29-1 and TRBJ2-1; D is possibly TRBD2 (7 bases). V lost 7 bases, J lost 7 bases, and 23 bases lay in between. The CDR3 contains 15 residues. Germline CDR1 SQVTM, CDR2 ANQGSEA. CDR3 sequence reads: CSAPGGGGGGNEQFF. CDR3 DNA sequence: TGCAGCGCCCCCGGGGGAGGGGGAGGGGGGAATGAGCAGTTCTTC.

This chain links TRBV5-4 with TRBJ1-1; D not certain. This CDR3 contains 11 residues. Between the trimmed V and J ends, which lost 2 bases and 5 bases, there was a span of 4 bases. From germline, CDR1 is SGHNT and CDR2 YYREEE (reference sequence). In DNA, the CDR3 is TGTGCCAGCAGCTTCGGGACTGAAGCTTTCTTT. It translates to CASSFGTEAFF.

In nucleotides, the CDR3 is TGTGCCAGCAGCTTGGGGCGGGAGGGTCTAGGTGAGCAGTACTTC. Amino acid sequence: CASSLGREGLGEQYF. The V and J genes are TRBV7-2 and TRBJ2-7, with 9 bases fitting TRBD2. Germline V gene lookup returns CDR1 SGHTA and CDR2 FQGNSA. This CDR3 contains 15 residues. J gave up 7 bases and V 3 bases, and 10 bases lay outside the gene matches.

The V and J genes are TRBV5-1 and TRBJ2-1, with 10 bases that match TRBD1. The V gene's germline CDR1 is SGHRS and CDR2 YFSETQ. This CDR3 has 15 residues. V dropped 4 bases and J dropped 2; count of bases not matched to a gene: 3. Here the CDR3 DNA reads TGCGCCAGCAGCGCCGGGACAGGGGCCTACAATGAGCAGTTCTTC. It is translated as CASSAGTGAYNEQFF. Combining the CDR3 with reference TRBV5-1 and TRBJ2-1 gives the whole variable domain KAGVTQTPRYLIKTRGQQVTLSCSPISGHRSVSWYQQTPGQGLQFLFEYFSETQRNKGNFPGRFSGRQFSNSRSEMNVSTLELGDSALYLCASSAGTGAYNEQFFGPGTRLTVL.

The J gene is TRBJ2-7, the V gene TRBV7-6, with D possibly TRBD1 on 6 matching bases. The CDR3 loop spans 15 amino acids. Germline CDR1 and CDR2: SGHVS and FNYEAQ. With 1 base removed from V and 7 bases from J, the gap between germline ends came to 17 bases. The CDR3 protein is CASSLEGEWLREQYF. The DNA of the CDR3 is TGTGCCAGCAGCTTAGAGGGGGAATGGCTCCGGGAGCAGTACTTC.

V and J are TRBV10-3 and TRBJ1-2, with 7 positions matching TRBD1. V was pared by 1 base and J by 6 bases, with 8 bases of the junction left unmatched. The CDR3 contains 15 residues. Looked up from germline, CDR1 is ENHRY and CDR2 is SYGVKD. DNA of the CDR3: TGTGCCATCAGTGAGTTGGGGCAGGGGGTCGATGGCTACACCTTC. It yields the protein CAISELGQGVDGYTF.

This chain joins TRBV5-6 and TRBJ2-7, with 8 bases aligning to TRBD1. Germline V gives CDR1 SGHDT, CDR2 YYEEEE. The CDR3 runs 15 residues. V lost 0 bases, J lost 0 bases, and 2 bases stayed unmatched. CDR3 sequence: CASSLGTGSSYEQYF. The CDR3 DNA sequence: TGTGCCAGCAGCTTGGGGACAGGGAGCTCCTACGAGCAGTACTTC.

This rearrangement joins TRBV13 to TRBJ2-1; 9 bases fit TRBD1. The CDR3 length is 16 residues. Germline CDR1 is PRHDT and CDR2 is FYEKMQ (reference sequence). V trimming: 0 bases; J trimming: 8 bases; junction bases outside the gene matches: 8. CDR3 in amino acids: CASSLGQGDRADEQFF. The CDR3, as DNA: TGTGCCAGCAGCTTAGGCCAGGGGGACAGGGCGGATGAGCAGTTCTTC.

As regards this clone: Germline and junction disagree at one end, which may indicate a read error. This chain joins TRBV11-3 and TRBJ2-1, with TRBD2 matching 7 bases. The germline V gene has CDR1 SGHNT and CDR2 YENEEA. CDR3 length: 15 amino acids. The CDR3 region is CASRLGGGRDSEQFF. For the CDR3, the DNA is TGTGCCAGCCGCTTGGGAGGAGGGAGGGATAGTGAGCAGTTCTTC.

The chain is built from TRBV15 and TRBJ2-6; D is unresolved. V shed 0 bases and J shed 0 bases, with 21 bases lying between them. Germline values: CDR1 LNHNV, CDR2 YYDKDF (reference sequence). The CDR3 has 21 residues. The CDR3 loop reads CATSRDVYPSTFYSGANVLTF. The CDR3, as DNA: TGTGCCACCAGCAGAGATGTTTACCCTTCCACCTTCTACTCTGGGGCCAACGTCCTGACTTTC.

The chain joins TRBV2 to TRBJ2-1; D is uncertain. The CDR3 consists of 13 residues. V dropped 5 bases and J dropped 0 bases, with 5 bases sitting between them. The germline V gene encodes CDR1 SNHLY and CDR2 FYNNEI. CDR3 sequence: CASSSSSYNEQFF. DNA of the CDR3: TGTGCCAGCAGTTCCAGCTCCTACAATGAGCAGTTCTTC.

By frequency, this clone is medium-sized. The chain uses TRBV6-1 and TRBJ1-2; TRBD1 aligns across 8 bases. CDR3 size: 14 residues. After removal of 6 bases from V and 4 bases from J, the junction contained 7 bases not matched to a gene. Germline CDR1 MNHNS, CDR2 SASEGT. Here the CDR3 reads CASSPLGQGYGYTF. In DNA, the CDR3 is TGTGCCAGCAGCCCCCTAGGACAGGGCTATGGCTACACCTTC.

J is TRBJ2-1 and V is TRBV7-2; D gene ambiguous. Germline V gene sequence: CDR1 SGHTA, CDR2 FQGNSA. Between the trimmed V and J ends, which lost 1 base and 12 bases, there was a span of 10 bases. This CDR3 has 12 residues. CDR3 region: CASSLDVYWQFF. The CDR3 bases are TGTGCCAGCAGCTTAGATGTGTATTGGCAGTTCTTC. Filled out from reference TRBV7-2 and TRBJ2-1, the complete variable domain reads GAGVSQSPSNKVTEKGKDVELRCDPISGHTALYWYRQSLGQGLEFLIYFQGNSAPDKSGLPSDRFSAERTGGSVSTLTIQRTQQEDSAVYLCASSLDVYWQFFGPGTRLTVL.

The rearrangement links TRBV9 to TRBJ2-5; TRBD1 might be the D (5 bases). The germline CDR1 and CDR2 sequences are SGDLS and YYNGEE. This CDR3 has 16 residues. Trimming took 4 bases from V and 3 from J, leaving 19 bases between them. Written as DNA, the CDR3 is TGTGCCAGCAGCCTTAGGGGAACGGGTCCAGAAGAGACCCAGTACTTC. Amino acids: CASSLRGTGPEETQYF.

The chain employs TRBV14 and TRBJ2-2, with no clear D. Germline lookup yields CDR1 SGHDN and CDR2 FVKESK. The V and J ends lost 4 bases and 1 base respectively, with 7 bases between them. This CDR3 is 14 amino acids long. Here the CDR3 DNA reads TGTGCCAGCAGCCTTTATCTGAACACCGGGGAGCTGTTTTTT. This translates into CASSLYLNTGELFF.

The V gene is TRBV15, the J gene TRBJ2-5; 7 bases map to TRBD1. Germline lookup yields CDR1 LNHNV and CDR2 YYDKDF (reference sequence). Trimming removed 1 base from V and 2 bases from J; junction bases left unmatched: 1. This CDR3 contains 14 residues. The CDR3 loop reads CATSRGGQQETQYF. CDR3 nucleotide sequence: TGTGCCACCAGCAGAGGGGGACAGCAAGAGACCCAGTACTTC.

This sequence joins TRBV28 and TRBJ1-3, with 9 nucleotides matching TRBD1. The CDR3 spans 15 residues. Trimming at V came to 4 bases and at J to 6 bases, leaving 7 bases not matched to a gene. Germline values: CDR1 MDHEN, CDR2 SYDVKM. CDR3 sequence (DNA): TGTGCCAGCAGTTCCCTCGGGACAGGGAAAAACACCATATATTTT. As protein: CASSSLGTGKNTIYF.

J is TRBJ2-5 and V is TRBV10-3, with a tentative D call TRBD2 (7 bases). This CDR3 contains 18 residues. The V gene lost 1 base and the J gene lost 2 bases, with 20 bases spanning the gap. Germline CDR1 ENHRY, CDR2 SYGVKD. For the CDR3, the DNA is TGTGCCATCAGTGAGTTTAGGAGGGCTAGCGGACAGCAAGAGACCCAGTACTTC. This translates into CAISEFRRASGQQETQYF.

The chain combines TRBV18 with TRBJ2-3; 11 bases agree with TRBD1. Germline-derived CDR1 and CDR2 are KGHSH and LQKENI. With 0 bases clipped from V and 1 base from J, the junction kept 6 bases outside the gene matches. CDR3 length equals 18 residues. The DNA for the CDR3 is TGTGCCAGCTCACCACCGCATTCGGACAGGGGGCGCACAGATACGCAGTATTTT. Translation: CASSPPHSDRGRTDTQYF.

The rearrangement uses TRBV5-1 and TRBJ2-5; 7 bases match TRBD1. Germline loops: CDR1 SGHRS, CDR2 YFSETQ. The trim removed 0 bases at V and 4 bases at J, leaving 9 bases unmatched. The CDR3 has 16 amino acids. For the CDR3, the DNA is TGCGCCAGCAGCTTGGGAGGGGGCCGGGACCGAGAGACCCAGTACTTC. As protein: CASSLGGGRDRETQYF. Together with reference TRBV5-1 and TRBJ2-5, the CDR3 gives the full variable domain: KAGVTQTPRYLIKTRGQQVTLSCSPISGHRSVSWYQQTPGQGLQFLFEYFSETQRNKGNFPGRFSGRQFSNSRSEMNVSTLELGDSALYLCASSLGGGRDRETQYFGPGTRLLVL.

J is TRBJ2-2 and V is TRBV5-6, with TRBD2 as a possible D gene (7 bases). The germline V gene encodes CDR1 SGHDT and CDR2 YYEEEE. Trimming took off 1 base at V and 3 bases at J, with 16 bases between the two ends. This CDR3 spans 17 amino acids. CDR3 bases: TGTGCCAGCAGCTTGTTATCCGAGGGGGGGTACACCGGGGAGCTGTTTTTT. Encoded protein: CASSLLSEGGYTGELFF. Complete variable domain (other parts from reference TRBV5-6 and TRBJ2-2): DAGVTQSPTHLIKTRGQQVTLRCSPKSGHDTVSWYQQALGQGPQFIFQYYEEEERQRGNFPDRFSGHQFPNYSSELNVNALLLGDSALYLCASSLLSEGGYTGELFFGEGSRLTVL.

This chain links TRBV15 with TRBJ1-2; 10 nucleotides line up with TRBD1. Losses at the gene ends were 11 bases for V and 2 bases for J; bases not matched to a gene: 14. Germline V gene lookup returns CDR1 LNHNV and CDR2 YYDKDF (reference sequence). This CDR3 spans 16 amino acids. The CDR3 spells CASALTSDRGNYGYTF. The DNA for the CDR3 is TGTGCCTCCGCCTTGACGTCGGACAGGGGGAACTATGGCTACACCTTC.

This chain uses TRBV28 with TRBJ2-7; 10 nucleotides match TRBD1. Trimming took 6 bases from V and 0 from J; bases not matched to a gene: 8. The CDR3 is made up of 16 amino acids. CDR1 is MDHEN and CDR2 is SYDVKM in the germline V gene. This chain's CDR3 is CASSSDGTGASYEQYF. CDR3 coding DNA: TGTGCCAGCAGCTCCGACGGGACAGGGGCCTCCTACGAGCAGTACTTC.

The V gene is TRBV11-1, the J gene TRBJ1-1; possibly TRBD1 for D (5 bases). Looked up from germline, CDR1 is SGHAT and CDR2 is FQDESV (reference sequence). CDR3 size: 15 residues. The V end lost 7 bases, the J end lost 4 bases, and 19 bases lay between the germline ends. The CDR3 loop is CASTLRGTPTTEAFF. As DNA, the CDR3 is TGTGCCAGCACCCTTAGGGGAACACCTACCACTGAAGCTTTCTTT.

The J gene is TRBJ2-2, the V gene TRBV19; no firm D call. The V gene's germline CDR1 is LNHDA and CDR2 SQIVND (reference sequence). V was shortened by 6 bases and J by 4 bases, with 9 bases between the two germline ends. The CDR3 contains 13 residues. For the CDR3, the DNA is TGTGCCAGTAGCTTGTCCGTCACCGGGGAGCTGTTTTTT. Translated, it gives CASSLSVTGELFF. The whole variable domain, filled in from reference TRBV19 and TRBJ2-2, reads DGGITQSPKYLFRKEGQNVTLSCEQNLNHDAMYWYRQDPGQGLRLIYYSQIVNDFQKGDIAEGYSVSREKKESFPLTVTSAQKNPTAFYLCASSLSVTGELFFGEGSRLTVL.

The gene calls are TRBV19 and TRBJ2-3; maybe TRBD1 (8 bases). Trimming stripped 8 bases from V and 3 bases from J, with 18 bases between. CDR1 and CDR2 from the germline V gene are LNHDA and SQIVND (reference sequence). CDR3 length: 15 residues. The DNA for the CDR3 is TGTGCCAGTTCAACACAGGGGGGGTTGACAGATACGCAGTATTTT. Encoded protein: CASSTQGGLTDTQYF.

V is TRBV10-3 and J is TRBJ1-1, with D perhaps TRBD1 (5 bases). The CDR3 runs 13 residues. V was pared by 4 bases and J by 2 bases, with 8 bases between. Germline loops: CDR1 ENHRY, CDR2 SYGVKD. In DNA, the CDR3 is TGTGCCATCAGTGCGACAGATAACACTGAAGCTTTCTTT. Its protein product is CAISATDNTEAFF.

This chain joins TRBV7-2 and TRBJ2-7; 9 bases map to TRBD1. Germline V lookup: CDR1 SGHTA, CDR2 FQGNSA. The V gene end was trimmed by 5 bases and the J gene end by 4 bases; junction bases not matched to a gene: 6. CDR3 size: 14 residues. CDR3 in DNA: TGTGCCAGCAGCCCTTCGGGACAGGGATACGAGCAGTACTTC. Protein sequence: CASSPSGQGYEQYF.

The J gene is TRBJ2-2, the V gene TRBV30, with 8 nucleotides matching TRBD2. The length of the CDR3 is 14 residues. The V and J ends lost 0 bases and 4 bases, in that order; junction bases with no gene match: 1. Germline V CDR1 and CDR2: GTSNPN, SVGIG (reference sequence). In DNA, the CDR3 is TGTGCCTGGAGTGTCAGCGGGGGCACCGGGGAGCTGTTTTTT. Its translation: CAWSVSGGTGELFF.

This chain links TRBV9 with TRBJ2-1; D unresolved. This CDR3 is built from 15 residues. Germline V gives CDR1 SGDLS, CDR2 YYNGEE. With 4 bases removed from V and 6 bases from J, the gap between germline ends came to 17 bases. CDR3 in DNA: TGTGCCAGCAGCACCACCTTTGCAGGCAGCAATGAGCAGTTCTTC. Amino acid sequence: CASSTTFAGSNEQFF.